One sample yielded the 13 T cell receptor beta chains listed below, sequenced in a study of T cell repertoires in cytomegalovirus infection. A single record per CDR3 protein comes from TCRdb applying MiXCR to the reads. The sample includes about 490,000 distinct CDR3 sequences, approximately 10% of them seen just once. Sequences were obtained from PBMCs. The receptor source for this set is a human donor in good health (CMV status not recorded). Some clones in this sample may be carry-over from other donors' samples.

In its sample, this clonotype was seen many times. The chain is built from TRBV7-9 and TRBJ2-2; 9 positions agree with TRBD1. CDR1 and CDR2 (germline): SEHNR, FQNEAQ (reference sequence). The CDR3 is 17 residues long. J lost 0 bases, V lost 3 bases, and 5 bases had no gene match. The CDR3 bases are TGTGCCAGCAGCTTTTGGGACAGGGTCCCGAACACCGGGGAGCTGTTTTTT. This encodes CASSFWDRVPNTGELFF.

This clonotype occurred a few times. A clone one base away is much larger, so this may be a read error. This rearrangement joins TRBV2 to TRBJ1-3, with D perhaps matching TRBD1 (6 bases). The CDR3 totals 14 residues. Trimming stripped 6 bases from V and 0 bases from J, with 9 bases between. In germline, CDR1 is SNHLY, CDR2 FYNNEI. The chain's CDR3 is CASRGDISGNTIYF. The CDR3 nucleotides read TGTGCCAGCAGGGGGGACATCTCTGGAAACACCATATATTTT.

This chain connects TRBV19 to TRBJ2-2; 8 nucleotides match TRBD1. With V trimmed by 8 bases and J by 1 base, 9 bases remained unmatched. This CDR3 has 16 amino acids. CDR1 and CDR2 from the germline V gene are LNHDA and SQIVND (reference sequence). In DNA form, the CDR3 reads TGTGCCAGTCATGGGACAGGTCTCCGGAACACCGGGGAGCTGTTTTTT. It yields the protein CASHGTGLRNTGELFF.

The J gene is TRBJ2-1, the V gene TRBV9; 8 bases fit TRBD2. Per the germline V gene, CDR1 is SGDLS and CDR2 is YYNGEE. The CDR3 is 15 amino acids. J gave up 4 bases and V 0 bases, and 3 bases lay outside the gene matches. The CDR3: CASSVASGPYNEQFF. The CDR3 DNA sequence: TGTGCCAGCAGCGTAGCTAGCGGGCCTTACAATGAGCAGTTCTTC.

This clonotype was counted many times. The gene calls are TRBV23-1 and TRBJ2-7, with 8 bases identical to TRBD1. TRBV23-1 is marked as an open reading frame, function uncertain. The CDR3 has 16 amino acids. After removal of 3 bases from V and 1 base from J, the junction contained 8 bases not matched to a gene. The CDR3 spells CASSHPGQGISYEQYF. The DNA of the CDR3 is TGCGCCAGCAGTCACCCAGGACAGGGCATTTCCTACGAGCAGTACTTC.

This clonotype was counted at least ten times. The chain links TRBV6-1 to TRBJ1-1; no clear D. Germline values: CDR1 MNHNS, CDR2 SASEGT. The CDR3 totals 14 residues. V lost 4 bases, J lost 1 base, and 10 bases lay in between. The CDR3 DNA reads TGTGCCAGCAGTGTCTTATTGGGGAACACTGAAGCTTTCTTT. Translation: CASSVLLGNTEAFF.

This clonotype occurred many times. The chain combines TRBV20-1 with TRBJ2-3, with D tentatively TRBD1 or TRBD2 (5 bases each). The CDR3 extends over 16 amino acids. V was trimmed by 0 bases and J by 0 bases, leaving 13 bases between them. The V gene's germline CDR1 is DFQATT and CDR2 SNEGSKA (reference sequence). The CDR3 protein is CSARDRGGGSTDTQYF. CDR3 coding DNA: TGCAGTGCTAGAGATCGGGGCGGTGGAAGCACAGATACGCAGTATTTT.

In this sample, this clonotype turned up many times. The rearrangement joins TRBV6-1 to TRBJ2-2; D uncertain. Between the trimmed V and J ends, which lost 7 bases and 5 bases, there was a span of 11 bases. The CDR3 loop spans 13 amino acids. Germline CDR1 MNHNS, CDR2 SASEGT. As DNA, the CDR3 is TGTGCCAGCAACCATGGGGTAACCGGGGAGCTGTTTTTT. It encodes CASNHGVTGELFF.

In this sample, this clonotype turned up many times. This chain connects TRBV28 to TRBJ1-6, with TRBD1 identical over 7 bases. J gave up 7 bases and V 2 bases, and 2 bases lay outside the gene matches. Germline values: CDR1 MDHEN, CDR2 SYDVKM. The CDR3 is made up of 14 amino acids. The CDR3 region has the DNA TGTGCCAGCAGTTTAGTAGGGGGCAATTCACCCCTCCACTTT. Translating it yields CASSLVGGNSPLHF.

This chain joins TRBV10-3 and TRBJ2-7; tentatively, D is TRBD1 or TRBD2 (5 bases each). Per the germline V gene, CDR1 is ENHRY and CDR2 is SYGVKD. The ends were cut back, 0 bases at V and 2 bases at J, with 11 bases in the middle. The CDR3 contains 15 residues. CDR3 protein: CAISESGTHPYEQYF. The CDR3 DNA follows: TGTGCCATCAGTGAGTCCGGGACGCACCCCTACGAGCAGTACTTC.

This clonotype was counted ten times or more. V and J are TRBV28 and TRBJ1-5; D is ambiguous. This CDR3 has 13 amino acids. From germline, CDR1 is MDHEN and CDR2 SYDVKM. V lost 3 bases to trimming and J lost 3 bases, with 6 bases between them. Here the CDR3 reads CASSLHINQPQHF. The CDR3 DNA sequence: TGTGCCAGCAGTTTGCACATCAATCAGCCCCAGCATTTT.

This clonotype has just a few counts. The chain has TRBV28 and TRBJ1-2; 9 bases align to TRBD1. V was pared by 1 base and J by 4 bases, with 7 bases of the junction left unmatched. The germline V gene encodes CDR1 MDHEN and CDR2 SYDVKM. The CDR3 has 16 amino acids. In DNA, the CDR3 is TGTGCCAGCAGTTTATTCTACCCGGGACAGGGCTATGGCTACACCTTC. It specifies CASSLFYPGQGYGYTF.

This clonotype was counted many times. The gene calls are TRBV7-9 and TRBJ2-1; TRBD1 aligns across 7 bases. CDR1 SEHNR and CDR2 FQNEAQ come from the germline V gene (reference sequence). CDR3 length: 18 residues. Unmatched junction bases numbered 13, after V lost 5 bases and J lost 0 bases. In nucleotides, the CDR3 is TGTGCCAGCAGCCCCAGGTTTTCGACAGGGCTCTCCTACAATGAGCAGTTCTTC. Protein product: CASSPRFSTGLSYNEQFF.